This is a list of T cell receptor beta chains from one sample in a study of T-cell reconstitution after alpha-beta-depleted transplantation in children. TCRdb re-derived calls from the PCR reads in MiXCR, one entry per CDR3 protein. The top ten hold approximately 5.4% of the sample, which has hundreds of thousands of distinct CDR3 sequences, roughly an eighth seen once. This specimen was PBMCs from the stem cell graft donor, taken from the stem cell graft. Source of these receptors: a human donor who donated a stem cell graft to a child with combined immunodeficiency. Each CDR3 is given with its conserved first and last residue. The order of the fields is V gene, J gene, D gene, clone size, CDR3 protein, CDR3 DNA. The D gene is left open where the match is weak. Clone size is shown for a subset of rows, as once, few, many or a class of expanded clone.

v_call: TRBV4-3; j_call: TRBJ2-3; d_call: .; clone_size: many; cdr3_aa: CASSRSLGGLGDTQYF; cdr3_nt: TGCGCCAGCAGCCGGAGTCTGGGGGGCCTTGGAGATACGCAGTATTTT
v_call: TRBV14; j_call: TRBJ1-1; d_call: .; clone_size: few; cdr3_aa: CASSQDMEGVGTEAFF; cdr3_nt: TGTGCCAGCAGCCAAGATATGGAGGGGGTGGGGACTGAAGCTTTCTTT
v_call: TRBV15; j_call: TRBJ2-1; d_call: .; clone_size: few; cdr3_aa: CATSRVTGAYNEQFF; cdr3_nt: TGTGCCACCAGCAGGGTCACGGGCGCTTACAATGAGCAGTTCTTC
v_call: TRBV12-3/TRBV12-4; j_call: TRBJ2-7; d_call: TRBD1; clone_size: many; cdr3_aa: CASSLARGLYEQYF; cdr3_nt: TGTGCCAGCAGTTTAGCCAGGGGGCTCTACGAGCAGTACTTC
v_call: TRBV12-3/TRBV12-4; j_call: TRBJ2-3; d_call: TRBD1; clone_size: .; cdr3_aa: CASSLFGDRDTDTQYF; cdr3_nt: TGTGCCAGCAGTCTCTTCGGGGACAGGGACACAGATACGCAGTATTTT
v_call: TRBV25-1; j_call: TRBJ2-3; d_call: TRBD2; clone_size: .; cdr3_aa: CASSESQYLAGGSTDTQYF; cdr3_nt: TGTGCCAGCAGTGAAAGCCAGTACCTAGCGGGGGGTAGCACAGATACGCAGTATTTT
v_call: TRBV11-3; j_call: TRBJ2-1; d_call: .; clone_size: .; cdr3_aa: CASSLRTYNEQFF; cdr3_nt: TGTGCCAGCAGCTTAAGGACTTACAATGAGCAGTTCTTC
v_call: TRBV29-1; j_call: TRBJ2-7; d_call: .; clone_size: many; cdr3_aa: CSVVVDMLYEQYF; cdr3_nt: TGCAGCGTTGTTGTGGACATGCTATACGAGCAGTACTTC
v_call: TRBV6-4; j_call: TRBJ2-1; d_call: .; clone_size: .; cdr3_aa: CASRNPRGSYNEQFF; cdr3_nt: TGTGCCAGCCGAAATCCGAGGGGCTCCTACAATGAGCAGTTCTTC
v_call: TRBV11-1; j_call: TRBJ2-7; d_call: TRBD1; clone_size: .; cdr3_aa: CASSPRDRSDRGVFEQYF; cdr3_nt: TGTGCCAGCAGCCCCCGGGACAGATCCGACAGGGGGGTGTTCGAGCAGTACTTC
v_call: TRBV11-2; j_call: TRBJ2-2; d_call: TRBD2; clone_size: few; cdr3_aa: CASSLREGGTGELFF; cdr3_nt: TGTGCCAGCAGCTTGAGGGAGGGTGGAACCGGGGAGCTGTTTTTT
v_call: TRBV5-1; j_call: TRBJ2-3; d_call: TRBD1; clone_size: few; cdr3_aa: CASSGDRVTDTQYF; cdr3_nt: TGCGCCAGCAGCGGTGACAGGGTCACAGATACGCAGTATTTT
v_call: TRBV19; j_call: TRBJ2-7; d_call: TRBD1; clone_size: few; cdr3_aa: CASSWDRDREQYF; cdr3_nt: TGTGCCAGTAGTTGGGACAGGGATCGCGAGCAGTACTTC
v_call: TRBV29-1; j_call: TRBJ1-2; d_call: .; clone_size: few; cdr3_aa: CSVEYNRAHGGYTF; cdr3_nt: TGCAGCGTTGAATATAACCGGGCCCATGGGGGCTACACCTTC
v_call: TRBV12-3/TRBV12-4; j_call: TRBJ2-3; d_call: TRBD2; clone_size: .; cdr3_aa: CASSSSGASGKFADTQYF; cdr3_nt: TGTGCCAGCAGTTCCTCGGGAGCTAGCGGGAAGTTTGCAGATACGCAGTATTTT
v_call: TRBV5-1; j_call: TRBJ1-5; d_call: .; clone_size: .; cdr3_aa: CASSPGTDPYQPQHF; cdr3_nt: TGCGCCAGCAGCCCCGGGACGGACCCTTATCAGCCCCAGCATTTT
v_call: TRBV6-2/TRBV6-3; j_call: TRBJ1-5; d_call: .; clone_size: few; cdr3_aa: CASSYSQGRQPQHF; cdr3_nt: TGTGCCAGCAGTTACTCGCAGGGCCGGCAGCCCCAGCATTTT
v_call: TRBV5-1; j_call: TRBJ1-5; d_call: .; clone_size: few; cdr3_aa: CASSLETNQPQHF; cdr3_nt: TGCGCCAGCAGCTTGGAGACCAATCAGCCCCAGCATTTT
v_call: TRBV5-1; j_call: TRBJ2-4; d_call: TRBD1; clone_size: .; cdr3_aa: CASSSDRGGNIQYF; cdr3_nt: TGCGCCAGCAGCTCGGACAGGGGTGGAAACATTCAGTACTTC
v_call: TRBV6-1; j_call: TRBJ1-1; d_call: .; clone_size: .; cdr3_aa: CASSPYRMNTEAFF; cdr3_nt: TGTGCCAGCAGTCCATATCGCATGAACACTGAAGCTTTCTTT
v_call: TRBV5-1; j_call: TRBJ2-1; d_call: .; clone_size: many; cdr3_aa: CASSLEAGWLNEQFF; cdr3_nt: TGCGCCAGCAGCTTGGAGGCAGGATGGCTTAATGAGCAGTTCTTC
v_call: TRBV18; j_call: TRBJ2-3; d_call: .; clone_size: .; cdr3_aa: CASSPLPPGVDTDTQYF; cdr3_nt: TGTGCCAGCTCACCCCTACCCCCGGGGGTCGACACAGATACGCAGTATTTT
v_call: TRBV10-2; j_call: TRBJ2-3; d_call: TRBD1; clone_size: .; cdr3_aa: CASSPGTGKWFTDTQYF; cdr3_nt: TGCGCCAGCAGCCCCGGGACAGGGAAGTGGTTCACAGATACGCAGTATTTT
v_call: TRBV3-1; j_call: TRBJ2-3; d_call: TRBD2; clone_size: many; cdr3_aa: CASRKAGETDTQYF; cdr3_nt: TGTGCCAGCAGAAAAGCGGGAGAAACAGATACGCAGTATTTT
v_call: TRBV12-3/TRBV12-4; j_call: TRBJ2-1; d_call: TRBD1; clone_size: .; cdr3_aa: CASRPGGQGASSSYNEQFF; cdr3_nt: TGTGCCAGCAGGCCTGGGGGACAGGGGGCCAGTAGCTCCTACAATGAGCAGTTCTTC
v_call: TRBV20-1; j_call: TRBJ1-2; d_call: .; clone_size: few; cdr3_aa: CSALQGLSYGYTF; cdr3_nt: TGCAGTGCCCTGCAGGGGTTGAGCTATGGCTACACCTTC
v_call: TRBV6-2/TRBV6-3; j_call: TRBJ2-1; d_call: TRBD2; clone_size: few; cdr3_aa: CASSPGTSGGEEQFF; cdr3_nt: TGTGCCAGCTCCCCGGGGACTAGCGGGGGGGAGGAGCAGTTCTTC
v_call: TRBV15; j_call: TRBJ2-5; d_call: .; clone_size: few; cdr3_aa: CATSRERVRLEEETQYF; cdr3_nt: TGTGCCACCAGCAGAGAAAGGGTTCGGCTAGAGGAAGAGACCCAGTACTTC
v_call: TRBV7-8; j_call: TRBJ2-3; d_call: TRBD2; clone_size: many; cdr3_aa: CASSLPAGGPRTDTQYF; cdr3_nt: TGTGCCAGCAGCTTACCAGCGGGGGGGCCCCGGACAGATACGCAGTATTTT
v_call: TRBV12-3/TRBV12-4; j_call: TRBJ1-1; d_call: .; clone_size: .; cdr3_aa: CASSPRVAEAFF; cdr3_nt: TGTGCCAGCAGTCCTCGGGTGGCTGAAGCTTTCTTT
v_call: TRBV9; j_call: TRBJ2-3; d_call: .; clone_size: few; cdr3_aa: CASSGTGIGVSDTQYF; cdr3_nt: TGTGCCAGCAGCGGCACAGGGATCGGGGTCTCAGATACGCAGTATTTT
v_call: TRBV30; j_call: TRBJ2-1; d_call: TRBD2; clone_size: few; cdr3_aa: CAYGTSGRRSYNEQFF; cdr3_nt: TGTGCCTACGGGACTAGCGGGCGGCGCTCCTACAATGAGCAGTTCTTC
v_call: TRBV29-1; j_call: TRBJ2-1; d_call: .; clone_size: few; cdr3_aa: CSVQGDGDEQFF; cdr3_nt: TGCAGCGTTCAAGGGGATGGCGATGAGCAGTTCTTC
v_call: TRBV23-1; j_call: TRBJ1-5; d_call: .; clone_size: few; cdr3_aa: CASSQSGEVGQPQHF; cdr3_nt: TGCGCCAGCAGTCAATCGGGGGAAGTAGGTCAGCCCCAGCATTTT
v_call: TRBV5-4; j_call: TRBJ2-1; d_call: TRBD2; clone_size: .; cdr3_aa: CASTSGAGVENEQFF; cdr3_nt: TGTGCCAGCACATCGGGAGCGGGAGTGGAGAATGAGCAGTTCTTC
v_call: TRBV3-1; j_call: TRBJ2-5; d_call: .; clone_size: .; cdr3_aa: CASTQDWRGETQYF; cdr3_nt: TGTGCCAGCACCCAAGACTGGAGGGGAGAGACCCAGTACTTC
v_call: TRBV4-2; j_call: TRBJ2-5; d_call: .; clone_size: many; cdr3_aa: CASSHAGETQYF; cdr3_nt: TGTGCCAGCAGCCACGCAGGGGAGACCCAGTACTTC
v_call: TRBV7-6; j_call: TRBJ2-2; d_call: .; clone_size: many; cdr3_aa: CASRLGMNTGELFF; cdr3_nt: TGTGCCAGCAGGCTAGGGATGAACACCGGGGAGCTGTTTTTT
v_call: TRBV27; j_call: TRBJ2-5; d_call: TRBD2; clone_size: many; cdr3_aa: CASSLYAGEETQYF; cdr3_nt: TGTGCCAGCAGTTTGTATGCGGGGGAAGAGACCCAGTACTTC
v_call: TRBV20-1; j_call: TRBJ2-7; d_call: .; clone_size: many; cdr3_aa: CSASPGAPVEQYF; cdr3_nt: TGCAGTGCTTCCCCGGGGGCCCCTGTGGAGCAGTACTTC
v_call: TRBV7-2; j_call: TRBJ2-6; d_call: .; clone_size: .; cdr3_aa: CASKSFSGANVLTF; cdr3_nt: TGTGCCAGCAAAAGTTTCTCTGGGGCCAACGTCCTGACTTTC
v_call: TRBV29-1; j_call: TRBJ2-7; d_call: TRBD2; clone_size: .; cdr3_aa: CSVLAGSSYEQYF; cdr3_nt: TGCAGCGTTCTAGCGGGGAGCTCCTACGAGCAGTACTTC
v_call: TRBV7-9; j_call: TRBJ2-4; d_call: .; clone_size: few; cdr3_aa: CASSPWEKWAKNIQYF; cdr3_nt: TGTGCCAGCAGCCCATGGGAGAAGTGGGCCAAAAACATTCAGTACTTC
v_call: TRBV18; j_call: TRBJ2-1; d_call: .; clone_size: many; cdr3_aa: CASSPGTVSYNEQFF; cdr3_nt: TGTGCCAGCTCACCTGGGACCGTATCTTACAATGAGCAGTTCTTC
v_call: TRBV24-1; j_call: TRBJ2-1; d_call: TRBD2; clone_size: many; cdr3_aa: CATSDPGLAGRDEQFF; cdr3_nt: TGTGCCACCAGTGACCCTGGACTAGCGGGGAGAGATGAGCAGTTCTTC
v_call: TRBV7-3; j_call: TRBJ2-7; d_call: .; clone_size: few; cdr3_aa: CASSPNGGEQYF; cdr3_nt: TGTGCCAGCAGCCCTAACGGGGGAGAGCAGTACTTC
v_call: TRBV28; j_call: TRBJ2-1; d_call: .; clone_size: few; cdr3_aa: CASSFPTLGGRYNEQFF; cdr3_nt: TGTGCCAGCAGTTTCCCTACCTTAGGGGGAAGGTACAATGAGCAGTTCTTC
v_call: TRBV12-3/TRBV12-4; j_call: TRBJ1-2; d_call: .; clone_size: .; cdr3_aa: CASSLVVWGNDYGYTF; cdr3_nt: TGTGCCAGCAGTTTAGTAGTCTGGGGGAATGACTATGGCTACACCTTC
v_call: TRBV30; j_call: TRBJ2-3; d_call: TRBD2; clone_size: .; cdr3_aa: CAWNDGRTSGRGVQDTQYF; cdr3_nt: TGTGCCTGGAACGACGGCCGGACTAGCGGGAGGGGTGTTCAAGATACGCAGTATTTT
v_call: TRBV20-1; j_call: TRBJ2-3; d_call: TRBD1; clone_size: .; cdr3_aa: CSADYRGLSDTQYF; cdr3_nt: TGCAGTGCTGATTACAGGGGGCTATCAGATACGCAGTATTTT
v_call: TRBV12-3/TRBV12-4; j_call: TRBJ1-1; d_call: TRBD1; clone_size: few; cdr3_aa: CASSFLTGKAFF; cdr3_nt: TGTGCCAGCAGTTTCCTGACAGGGAAGGCTTTCTTT
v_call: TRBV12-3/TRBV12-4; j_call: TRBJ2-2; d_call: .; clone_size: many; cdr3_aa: CASSSYRDTGELFF; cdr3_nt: TGTGCCAGCAGTTCCTACAGGGACACCGGGGAGCTGTTTTTT
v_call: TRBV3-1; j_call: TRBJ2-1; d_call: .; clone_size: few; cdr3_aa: CAKKQVTEQFF; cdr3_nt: TGTGCCAAAAAACAGGTCACTGAGCAGTTCTTC